One sample yielded the 12 T cell receptor beta chains listed below, sequenced in a study of cytomegalovirus exposure and HLA in healthy donors. Primers: 60 Vbeta forward and 13 Jbeta reverse. Assay used: immunoSEQ multiplex PCR; TCRdb lists only in-frame clones, some missing. The sample lists 120,000 or so clones, around 77% occurring once. Sequencing was done on a sample of PBMCs. The receptors derive from a man aged 18 to 35 in good health and CMV-seropositive.

This chain links TRBV2 with TRBJ2-3, with TRBD1 identical over 7 bases. The CDR3 sequence is 14 residues long. Trimming took 5 bases from V and 2 from J; bases not matched to a gene: 4. Germline V gives CDR1 SNHLY, CDR2 FYNNEI. The CDR3 bases are TGTGCCAGCAGTTCGGGACAGAACACAGATACGCAGTATTTT. Protein sequence: CASSSGQNTDTQYF.

The genes are TRBV19 and TRBJ2-7; 13 nucleotides align to TRBD2. This CDR3 contains 15 residues. Per germline, CDR1 LNHDA and CDR2 SQIVND (reference sequence). V trimming: 5 bases; J trimming: 4 bases; junction bases outside the gene matches: 5. The CDR3 protein is CASSAALAGGYEQYF. The CDR3 region has the DNA TGTGCCAGTAGTGCGGCACTAGCGGGAGGGTACGAGCAGTACTTC.

The V call is TRBV27, the J call TRBJ2-1, with D possibly TRBD2 on 5 matching bases. Trimming pared 8 bases from V and 6 bases from J, leaving 14 bases between. From germline, CDR1 is MNHEY and CDR2 SMNVEV (reference sequence). The length of the CDR3 is 13 residues. DNA of the CDR3: TGTGCCAGCCATACCTATCGGGGCAATGAGCAGTTCTTC. Protein sequence: CASHTYRGNEQFF.

The V and J genes are TRBV29-1 and TRBJ1-3; D may be TRBD1 (5 bases). Germline values: CDR1 SQVTM, CDR2 ANQGSEA. CDR3 length: 15 amino acids. The V and J ends lost 4 bases and 0 bases respectively, with 13 bases between them. The CDR3 spells CSVVWGDSSGNTIYF. As DNA, the CDR3 is TGCAGCGTTGTTTGGGGGGATTCCTCTGGAAACACCATATATTTT.

The chain is built from TRBV29-1 and TRBJ2-2; 10 nucleotides agree with TRBD2. The CDR3 contains 14 residues. Trimming took 4 bases from V and 6 from J; bases not matched to a gene: 5. Germline CDR1 and CDR2: SQVTM and ANQGSEA. The CDR3 loop reads CSVAASGGPGELFF. CDR3 DNA: TGCAGCGTTGCGGCTAGCGGGGGCCCCGGGGAGCTGTTTTTT.

The sample holds a few counts of this clone. This chain connects TRBV28 to TRBJ2-3, with 7 positions matching TRBD1. V trimming: 6 bases; J trimming: 2 bases; junction bases outside the gene matches: 5. Germline lookup yields CDR1 MDHEN and CDR2 SYDVKM. This CDR3 spans 14 amino acids. The CDR3: CASRTDRHTDTQYF. The CDR3 nucleotides are TGTGCCAGCAGGACGGACAGGCACACAGATACGCAGTATTTT.

V is TRBV4-1 and J is TRBJ1-6; TRBD1 might be the D (5 bases). The V end lost 0 bases, the J end lost 8 bases, and 17 bases lay between the germline ends. The CDR3 consists of 17 residues. The germline gives CDR1 MGHRA, CDR2 YSYEKL. This chain's CDR3 is CASSQDSLRGGYSPLHF. The CDR3 coding sequence is TGCGCCAGCAGCCAAGATTCGCTTCGGGGGGGATATTCACCCCTCCACTTT.

This clone came up once. The V and J genes are TRBV5-6 and TRBJ2-1, with 9 positions matching TRBD1. This CDR3 is built from 14 residues. Germline CDR1 reads SGHDT; CDR2 reads YYEEEE. V was clipped by 2 bases and J by 7 bases; unmatched bases: 4. The CDR3 reads CASSLQGAVNEQFF. CDR3 nucleotides: TGTGCCAGCAGCTTACAGGGGGCGGTGAATGAGCAGTTCTTC.

This chain links TRBV6-1 with TRBJ1-2; D unresolved. Germline loops: CDR1 MNHNS, CDR2 SASEGT. V was shortened by 5 bases and J by 4 bases, with 11 bases between the two germline ends. The CDR3 has 13 residues. CDR3 loop: CASSKHGPYGYTF. The CDR3 DNA reads TGTGCCAGCAGTAAACATGGCCCCTATGGCTACACCTTC.

This clone was detected only a few times. The chain recombines TRBV12-5 with TRBJ2-7, with 8 bases aligning to TRBD2. V shed 0 bases, J shed 3 bases, and the junction held 1 base outside the gene matches. The CDR3 loop spans 14 amino acids. The germline V gene encodes CDR1 LGHNT and CDR2 FRNRAP. This CDR3 is CASGLVGTSYEQYF. The CDR3 coding sequence is TGTGCTAGTGGTTTGGTAGGGACTAGCTACGAGCAGTACTTC.

The J gene is TRBJ2-2, the V gene TRBV27; 8 bases fit TRBD1. The CDR3 is 17 amino acids. V trimming: 4 bases; J trimming: 6 bases; junction bases outside the gene matches: 13. Germline V lookup: CDR1 MNHEY, CDR2 SMNVEV (reference sequence). This chain's CDR3 is CASSSTTDRAIPGELFF. As DNA, the CDR3 is TGTGCCAGCAGTTCGACTACGGACAGGGCAATTCCCGGGGAGCTGTTTTTT.

The chain combines TRBV6-5 with TRBJ1-2, with D uncertain. The CDR3 is 15 amino acids. Germline values: CDR1 MNHEY, CDR2 SVGAGI. The V end was cut by 1 base, the J end by 2 bases, with 11 bases between. The CDR3 here is CASSYYSGFNYGYTF. Here the CDR3 DNA reads TGTGCCAGCAGTTACTACTCAGGCTTCAACTATGGCTACACCTTC.